This TCR beta chain was identified during a study of blood T cell repertoires in COVID-19. Study in general: The study drew acute and convalescent COVID-19 samples from the United States, Italy and Spain. The cDNA or gDNA used as material had been derived from T cells, B-cell-depleted T cells, or PBMCs.

Original methodology: Nucleated cell counts were estimated from reference gene primer amplification. Assay: immunoSEQ multiplex PCR; the TCRdb copy retains only in-frame clones and omits some. V and J calls and clone size follow that table, whereas D and trimming were derived from the DNA. The top ten hold 1.9% of the sample, which has 130,000 to 150,000 clones, 65% to 85% seen once. Germline CDR1 MNHEY, CDR2 SVGAGI. Between the trimmed V and J ends, which lost 3 bases and 3 bases, there was a span of 15 bases. This CDR3 has 15 residues. This clone was found a few times. This receptor was identified in a woman aged 55 to 70 with acute or convalescent COVID-19. Sequenced sample: peripheral blood. The V call is TRBV6-5, the J call TRBJ2-7; D is perhaps TRBD1 (7 bases). In DNA, the CDR3 is TGTGCCAGCAGTTATGGGGGGACAGCACTCTACGAGCAGTACTTC. Amino acids: CASSYGGTALYEQYF.